Below, 14 T cell receptor beta chains from the same sample are listed, as sequenced in a study of blood T cell repertoires in COVID-19. Sequenced by immunoSEQ multiplex PCR; TCRdb stores in-frame clones only, minus some. Of roughly 350,000 clones listed, roughly 89% are singletons. The sequenced sample consisted of peripheral blood. The receptors were gathered from a woman aged 18-29 years who had recovered from COVID-19.

V gene TRBV6-5 combines with J gene TRBJ2-5; 10 bases are a match to TRBD2. J lost 4 bases, V lost 7 bases, and 6 bases had no gene match. The CDR3 loop spans 14 amino acids. Looked up from germline, CDR1 is MNHEY and CDR2 is SVGAGI. DNA for the CDR3: TGTGCCAGCAACCTAGCGGGAGAAGGAGAGACCCAGTACTTC. This sequence encodes CASNLAGEGETQYF.

V gene TRBV4-1 combines with J gene TRBJ2-1; 13 positions agree with TRBD2. The CDR3 loop spans 18 amino acids. Trimming took 4 bases from V and 2 from J; bases not matched to a gene: 8. Germline V gene lookup returns CDR1 MGHRA and CDR2 YSYEKL. CDR3 region: CASSPMGLAGLAYNEQFF. CDR3 DNA: TGCGCCAGCAGCCCAATGGGACTAGCGGGATTGGCCTACAATGAGCAGTTCTTC.

This clone has only a few counts. The rearrangement uses TRBV13 and TRBJ2-1; the D gene is possibly TRBD2 (5 bases). Trimming shortened V by 2 bases and J by 10 bases, and 9 bases separated the two germline ends. CDR3 size: 12 residues. Germline lookup yields CDR1 PRHDT and CDR2 FYEKMQ (reference sequence). CDR3: CASSLRADEQFF. The CDR3 DNA sequence: TGTGCCAGCAGCTTACGAGCGGACGAGCAGTTCTTC.

This rearrangement joins TRBV24-1 to TRBJ1-1; the D is unclear. The V end lost 3 bases, the J end lost 1 base, and 5 bases lay between the germline ends. The CDR3 has 13 residues. Germline values: CDR1 KGHDR, CDR2 SFDVKD. The CDR3 loop is CATSDRQNTEAFF. The CDR3 nucleotides are TGTGCCACCAGTGATAGACAGAACACTGAAGCTTTCTTT.

In this sample, this clone turned up once. The chain combines TRBV5-6 with TRBJ1-1; no clear D gene. V lost 6 bases to trimming and J lost 2 bases, with 5 bases between them. The CDR3 loop spans 11 amino acids. Germline assignment: CDR1 SGHDT and CDR2 YYEEEE. CDR3 in DNA: TGTGCCAGCACCTATAACACTGAAGCTTTCTTT. Protein sequence: CASTYNTEAFF.

This clone came up once. The genes are TRBV2 and TRBJ1-6, with D perhaps matching TRBD1 (5 bases). This CDR3 contains 13 residues. Trimming took off 3 bases at V and 9 bases at J, with 9 bases between the two ends. The V gene's germline CDR1 is SNHLY and CDR2 FYNNEI. The DNA of the CDR3 is TGTGCCAGCAGTGATAGGGGCTTTTCACCCCTCCACTTT. Its protein product is CASSDRGFSPLHF. Full variable domain (missing parts from reference TRBV2 and TRBJ1-6): EPEVTQTPSHQVTQMGQEVILRCVPISNHLYFYWYRQILGQKVEFLVSFYNNEISEKSEIFDDQFSVERPDGSNFTLKIRSTKLEDSAMYFCASSDRGFSPLHFGNGTRLTVT.

The count of this clone is one. The rearrangement uses TRBV28 and TRBJ1-1, with D possibly TRBD1 on 5 matching bases. The CDR3 extends over 14 amino acids. CDR1 MDHEN and CDR2 SYDVKM come from the germline V gene. V was cut by 4 bases and J by 0 bases, with 9 bases left in between. This CDR3 is CASSSTGMNTEAFF. CDR3 DNA: TGTGCCAGCAGTTCAACAGGTATGAACACTGAAGCTTTCTTT. The full variable domain, with the rest looked up from reference TRBV28 and TRBJ1-1, is DVKVTQSSRYLVKRTGEKVFLECVQDMDHENMFWYRQDPGLGLRLIYFSYDVKMKEKGDIPEGYSVSREKKERFSLILESASTNQTSMYLCASSSTGMNTEAFFGQGTRLTVV.

The chain carries TRBV5-1 and TRBJ1-2, with 9 bases that match TRBD1. CDR1 SGHRS and CDR2 YFSETQ come from the germline V gene. The length of the CDR3 is 16 residues. Trimming took 2 bases from V and 0 from J; bases not matched to a gene: 5. The CDR3 is CASSLWDRVANYGYTF. The CDR3 region has the DNA TGCGCCAGCAGCTTATGGGACAGGGTAGCTAACTATGGCTACACCTTC.

The rearrangement links TRBV29-1 to TRBJ2-7; 9 bases map to TRBD1. The CDR3 is made up of 13 amino acids. J lost 6 bases, V lost 3 bases, and 6 bases had no gene match. In germline, CDR1 is SQVTM, CDR2 ANQGSEA. The CDR3 DNA sequence: TGCAGCGTTGATCCACAGGGGGCGTGCGAGCAGTACGTC. Protein sequence: CSVDPQGACEQYV.

Written as DNA, the CDR3 is TGTGCCAGTAGTACACGGCCGGGACAGGCTCGGGGGAACATTCAGTACTTC. It yields the protein CASSTRPGQARGNIQYF. The V call is TRBV19, the J call TRBJ2-4; 8 bases line up with TRBD1. In germline, CDR1 is LNHDA, CDR2 SQIVND (reference sequence). The CDR3 length is 17 residues. J lost 7 bases, V lost 4 bases, and 15 bases had no gene match.

V and J are TRBV5-8 and TRBJ2-1; 8 bases match TRBD2. The CDR3 covers 18 residues. Germline CDR1 SGHTS, CDR2 YDEGEE. J was trimmed by 0 bases and V by 2 bases; bases with no gene match: 10. The DNA for the CDR3 is TGTGCCAGCAGCTTCTTCAGCGGGAGCACTTTCTCCTACAATGAGCAGTTCTTC. Translation: CASSFFSGSTFSYNEQFF.

This chain links TRBV6-6 with TRBJ2-7, with 7 bases fitting TRBD2. V trimming: 5 bases; J trimming: 6 bases; junction bases outside the gene matches: 10. Germline loops: CDR1 MNHNY, CDR2 SVGAGI (reference sequence). This CDR3 is built from 14 residues. The CDR3 is CASSGGIAGSEQYV. DNA of the CDR3: TGTGCCAGCAGTGGCGGAATAGCGGGCAGCGAGCAGTACGTC.

The chain links TRBV29-1 to TRBJ1-1; D remains ambiguous. This CDR3 region has 11 residues. Germline CDR1 SQVTM, CDR2 ANQGSEA. Trimming stripped 1 base from V and 6 bases from J, with 6 bases between. The CDR3 loop is CSVEVVPEAFF. DNA of the CDR3: TGCAGCGTTGAAGTAGTCCCTGAAGCTTTCTTT.

The chain carries TRBV3-1 (or the pseudogene TRBV3-2) and TRBJ2-5; 8 nucleotides line up with TRBD1. V shed 4 bases, J shed 5 bases, and the junction held 9 bases outside the gene matches. The CDR3 is 15 amino acids. CDR1 is LGHDT and CDR2 is YNNKEL in the germline V gene (reference sequence). CDR3 DNA sequence: TGTGCCAGCAGCCTCAACACAGGGGGTGGGGAGACCCAGTACTTC. As protein: CASSLNTGGGETQYF.